Below are 25 T cell receptor beta chains sequenced from a single sample in a study of cytomegalovirus exposure and HLA in healthy donors. The primer mix had 60 Vbeta and 13 Jbeta primers. The table came from immunoSEQ multiplex PCR; TCRdb's copy has only in-frame clones and leaves some out. The sample includes fewer than 250,000 clones, 70% to 80% of them seen just once. Sequencing input: PBMCs. The receptor set was obtained from a woman in her thirties in good health and CMV-seropositive.

This clone showed up just once. This rearrangement joins TRBV2 to TRBJ2-1; D is possibly TRBD2 (6 bases). Germline lookup yields CDR1 SNHLY and CDR2 FYNNEI. The CDR3 extends over 14 amino acids. V lost 5 bases, J lost 4 bases, and 12 bases lay in between. The CDR3 DNA is TGTGCCAGCAGTCCGGGACGGGAGTACAATGAGCAGTTCTTC. Protein sequence: CASSPGREYNEQFF.

V and J are TRBV2 and TRBJ2-2, with D tentatively TRBD2 (6 bases). CDR1 and CDR2 (germline): SNHLY, FYNNEI. CDR3 length: 16 amino acids. The V and J ends lost 5 bases and 5 bases respectively, with 18 bases between them. The CDR3 loop reads CASSNRRGRGTGELFF. Written as DNA, the CDR3 is TGTGCCAGCAGTAACCGGAGGGGCCGAGGTACCGGGGAGCTGTTTTTT.

This clone was recorded only once. The chain links TRBV5-1 to TRBJ2-1, with TRBD1 identical over 10 bases. The length of the CDR3 is 16 residues. The V gene's germline CDR1 is SGHRS and CDR2 YFSETQ. V lost 4 bases to trimming and J lost 4 bases; unmatched junction nucleotides: 8. The DNA for the CDR3 is TGCGCCAGCAGCCACACCGGGACAGGGGTGTACAATGAGCAGTTCTTC. This encodes CASSHTGTGVYNEQFF.

This clone was seen more than once but under ten times. The chain is built from TRBV5-1 and TRBJ1-2; the match to TRBD1 covers 8 bases. V was pared by 2 bases and J by 6 bases, with 6 bases of the junction left unmatched. The CDR3 loop spans 14 amino acids. Germline V gene data show CDR1 as SGHRS and CDR2 as YFSETQ. The DNA of the CDR3 is TGCGCCAGCAGCTTAGGGGGACAGGCCCATGGCTACACCTTC. Protein: CASSLGGQAHGYTF.

This sequence joins TRBV5-1 and TRBJ2-1, with a possible D match to TRBD1 (5 bases). The CDR3 spans 13 residues. Trimming cost V 3 bases and J 4 bases, with 8 bases left between them. Germline lookup yields CDR1 SGHRS and CDR2 YFSETQ. CDR3 coding DNA: TGCGCCAGCAGCTCCGCAGGGTACAATGAGCAGTTCTTC. As protein: CASSSAGYNEQFF.

This chain joins TRBV6-6 and TRBJ1-1; TRBD1 aligns across 8 bases. Trimming cost V 5 bases and J 4 bases; bases outside gene matches: 12. This CDR3 has 16 residues. Germline lookup yields CDR1 MNHNY and CDR2 SVGAGI (reference sequence). The CDR3 loop is CASSPPAAGGSTEAFF. The CDR3 bases are TGTGCCAGCAGTCCCCCGGCGGCAGGGGGCTCCACTGAAGCTTTCTTT.

This clone was observed a few times. This rearrangement joins TRBV4-1 to TRBJ2-3; D is unresolved. The CDR3 is 16 residues long. The V gene lost 0 bases and the J gene lost 2 bases, with 12 bases spanning the gap. The germline V gene has CDR1 MGHRA and CDR2 YSYEKL. The CDR3 bases are TGCGCCAGCAGCCAAGATCGTCCCCAGATCACAGATACGCAGTATTTT. It is translated as CASSQDRPQITDTQYF.

This chain joins TRBV28 and TRBJ2-7; 9 bases are a match to TRBD2. Per the germline V gene, CDR1 is MDHEN and CDR2 is SYDVKM. J was trimmed by 5 bases and V by 6 bases; bases with no gene match: 5. The CDR3 spans 13 residues. CDR3 protein: CASRGGRGHEQYF. The CDR3 DNA sequence: TGTGCCAGCAGGGGCGGGAGGGGCCACGAGCAGTACTTC.

The V and J genes are TRBV18 and TRBJ1-6, with TRBD1 identical over 7 bases. Germline loops: CDR1 KGHSH, CDR2 LQKENI. Trimming removed 3 bases from V and 14 bases from J; junction bases left unmatched: 10. This CDR3 is built from 14 residues. As DNA, the CDR3 is TGTGCCAGCTCACCCGGGACAGCCATTGGCACCCTCCACTTT. Translated, it gives CASSPGTAIGTLHF.

The genes are TRBV6-4 and TRBJ2-1; 9 bases line up with TRBD2. This CDR3 has 19 amino acids. J lost 0 bases, V lost 6 bases, and 15 bases had no gene match. CDR1 and CDR2 (germline): MRHNA, SNTAGT. As DNA, the CDR3 is TGTGCCAGCAGCCCCCACCCGACTAGCGGTTCTAGCTCCTACAATGAGCAGTTCTTC. This gives the protein CASSPHPTSGSSSYNEQFF.

The chain uses TRBV28 and TRBJ1-5; 8 bases line up with TRBD1. Trimming cost V 3 bases and J 4 bases; bases outside gene matches: 2. This CDR3 spans 14 amino acids. The germline gives CDR1 MDHEN, CDR2 SYDVKM. This CDR3 is CASSFRTGNQPQHF. The CDR3 coding sequence is TGTGCCAGCAGTTTCCGGACAGGGAATCAGCCCCAGCATTTT.

This clone was picked up a small number of times. The chain joins TRBV19 to TRBJ1-5; no reliable D call. Trimming removed 1 base at V and 0 bases at J, with 13 bases between. Germline V gene data show CDR1 as LNHDA and CDR2 as SQIVND (reference sequence). The CDR3 loop spans 17 amino acids. DNA of the CDR3: TGTGCCAGTAGTATAGCCGTGAGCAAGTATAGCAATCAGCCCCAGCATTTT. Its protein product is CASSIAVSKYSNQPQHF. Full variable domain (missing parts from reference TRBV19 and TRBJ1-5): DGGITQSPKYLFRKEGQNVTLSCEQNLNHDAMYWYRQDPGQGLRLIYYSQIVNDFQKGDIAEGYSVSREKKESFPLTVTSAQKNPTAFYLCASSIAVSKYSNQPQHFGDGTRLSIL.

This clone was recorded once. The V gene is TRBV7-9, the J gene TRBJ1-1, with D possibly matching TRBD1 (6 bases). V lost 6 bases and J lost 5, with 13 bases in between. Germline-derived CDR1 and CDR2 are SEHNR and FQNEAQ (reference sequence). The CDR3 runs 13 residues. CDR3: CASRQGSSTEAFF. CDR3 nucleotide sequence: TGTGCCAGCAGACAGGGATCGAGTACTGAAGCTTTCTTT.

This chain links TRBV7-9 with TRBJ2-4, with D perhaps TRBD1 (5 bases). The ends were cut back, 0 bases at V and 3 bases at J, with 12 bases in the middle. The length of the CDR3 is 16 residues. The germline CDR1 and CDR2 sequences are SEHNR and FQNEAQ (reference sequence). The CDR3 loop is CASSLATQGIKNIQYF. In DNA form, the CDR3 reads TGTGCCAGCAGCTTAGCGACGCAGGGCATCAAAAACATTCAGTACTTC.

The genes are TRBV5-1 and TRBJ1-3, with D perhaps matching TRBD1 (6 bases). Germline loops: CDR1 SGHRS, CDR2 YFSETQ. Deletions cut 0 bases from V and 4 bases from J, with 14 bases between. CDR3 length equals 16 residues. CDR3 protein: CASSLDDRTAGNTIYF. The CDR3 coding sequence is TGCGCCAGCAGCTTGGACGACAGGACAGCGGGAAACACCATATATTTT. Full variable domain (rest looked up from reference TRBV5-1 and TRBJ1-3): KAGVTQTPRYLIKTRGQQVTLSCSPISGHRSVSWYQQTPGQGLQFLFEYFSETQRNKGNFPGRFSGRQFSNSRSEMNVSTLELGDSALYLCASSLDDRTAGNTIYFGEGSWLTVV.

The rearrangement joins TRBV11-1 to TRBJ2-5; a weak D match, TRBD2 (6 bases). Trimming removed 1 base at V and 7 bases at J, with 10 bases between. This CDR3 has 13 amino acids. Germline V lookup: CDR1 SGHAT, CDR2 FQDESV (reference sequence). The CDR3 is CASSLGEAGTQYF. The CDR3 DNA sequence: TGTGCCAGCAGCTTAGGAGAAGCGGGGACCCAGTACTTC.

This chain links TRBV9 with TRBJ1-1; the D gene is possibly TRBD1 (5 bases). Looked up from germline, CDR1 is SGDLS and CDR2 is YYNGEE. This CDR3 comprises 13 residues. Trimming pared 0 bases from V and 5 bases from J, leaving 8 bases between. CDR3 loop: CASSVESGTEAFF. The CDR3 DNA reads as TGTGCCAGCAGCGTAGAGTCAGGGACTGAAGCTTTCTTT.

The table lists this clone with a count of one. The junction does not match germline at one end; this may be a read error. The rearrangement joins TRBV5-1 to TRBJ2-3; TRBD2 aligns across 7 bases. The CDR3 has 16 residues. From germline, CDR1 is SGHRS and CDR2 YFSETQ. The CDR3 reads CACRRGTNDGVDTQYF. In DNA, the CDR3 is TGCGCCTGCAGAAGAGGGACTAACGACGGTGTTGATACGCAGTATTTT.

The rearrangement uses TRBV25-1 and TRBJ2-1; 13 bases agree with TRBD2. Per germline, CDR1 MGHDK and CDR2 SYGVNS. The CDR3 consists of 16 residues. The trim removed 1 base at V and 9 bases at J, leaving 6 bases unmatched. The CDR3 DNA reads TGTGCCAGCAGTGAATCCGGACTAGCGGGAGCGACTGAGCAGTTCTTC. Translation: CASSESGLAGATEQFF.

The CDR3 loop is CASSPFPGKNTEAFF. CDR3 bases: TGTGCCAGCTCACCATTCCCGGGGAAGAACACTGAAGCTTTCTTT. This chain uses TRBV18 with TRBJ1-1; D gene unclear. The V and J ends lost 2 bases and 1 base respectively, with 11 bases between them. Germline V gives CDR1 KGHSH, CDR2 LQKENI. This CDR3 has 15 amino acids.

This clone has just one count. The chain combines TRBV28 with TRBJ2-7; weak D call: TRBD1 (6 bases). With 10 bases removed from V and 2 bases from J, the gap between germline ends came to 9 bases. In germline, CDR1 is MDHEN, CDR2 SYDVKM. CDR3 size: 11 residues. CDR3 residues: CATGQPYEQYF. In nucleotides, the CDR3 is TGTGCCACGGGACAACCCTACGAGCAGTACTTC.

The J gene is TRBJ1-2, the V gene TRBV6-5, with 10 bases fitting TRBD1. V dropped 6 bases and J dropped 2; count of bases not matched to a gene: 6. Germline V gene lookup returns CDR1 MNHEY and CDR2 SVGAGI. This CDR3 spans 15 amino acids. CDR3 loop: CASSKDRGRNYGYTF. In DNA, the CDR3 is TGTGCCAGCAGCAAAGACAGGGGGCGGAACTATGGCTACACCTTC.

This clone has only a few counts. V gene TRBV7-2 combines with J gene TRBJ2-7; 9 bases are shared with TRBD2. The CDR3 is made up of 17 amino acids. J lost 2 bases, V lost 2 bases, and 10 bases had no gene match. In germline, CDR1 is SGHTA, CDR2 FQGNSA. The CDR3 reads CASSLLFSGGGAYEQYF. The DNA for the CDR3 is TGTGCCAGCAGCTTATTGTTCAGCGGCGGGGGGGCCTACGAGCAGTACTTC.

The CDR3 nucleotides read TGTGCCACCAGCAGAGCTACTAGCGGCTCCTACGAGCAGTACTTC. Translating gives CATSRATSGSYEQYF. The chain uses TRBV15 and TRBJ2-7; 8 bases fit TRBD2. This CDR3 is 15 amino acids long. Germline V gene lookup returns CDR1 LNHNV and CDR2 YYDKDF (reference sequence). Trimming took 1 base from V and 0 from J; bases not matched to a gene: 2. The whole variable domain, remainder taken from reference TRBV15 and TRBJ2-7, is DAMVIQNPRYQVTQFGKPVTLSCSQTLNHNVMYWYQQKSSQAPKLLFHYYDKDFNNEADTPDNFQSRRPNTSFCFLDIRSPGLGDTAMYLCATSRATSGSYEQYFGPGTRLTVT.

The CDR3 here is CASSQGTSGGAAETQYF. The CDR3 DNA sequence: TGTGCCAGCAGCCAAGGGACTAGCGGGGGGGCGGCGGAGACCCAGTACTTC. This chain links TRBV7-3 with TRBJ2-5; 16 bases are shared with TRBD2. Germline V gives CDR1 SGHTA, CDR2 FQGTGA. J gave up 5 bases and V 5 bases, and 8 bases lay outside the gene matches. CDR3 length: 17 amino acids.